Each of the 2 T cell receptor beta chains below was sequenced from the same sample in a study of shared clonotypes between healthy human individuals (dated by TCRdb to 2018 to 2021). For the CD8 naive samples, CD45RO-negative cells were positively selected for CCR7, yielding a CD45RA+CCR7+ population from which TemRA cells were excluded. The method was the immunoSEQ multiplex PCR assay. The table comes from immuneACCESS by way of TCRdb, which keeps in-frame sequences with V and J called. Part of the clones is missing from these tables; in studies checked, under half for an unresolved V gene and the rest for unknown reasons. The sample table holds about 2 million clones, of which about 94% were seen once. The ten largest clonotypes hold 0.9% to 1.5% of the sample. Source material: naive CD8+ T cells sorted from blood. This sample's cell subset or site label indicates: CD45RA+CCR7+. Every receptor here comes from a man aged 18 to 35 in good health.

V and J are TRBV11-2 and TRBJ2-7; the match to TRBD2 covers 8 bases. Per the germline V gene, CDR1 is SGHAT and CDR2 is FQNNGV. The CDR3 contains 14 residues. With 6 bases clipped from V and 2 bases from J, the junction kept 6 bases outside the gene matches. CDR3 in amino acids: CASRYSGTTYEQYF. In DNA, the CDR3 is TGTGCCAGCAGGTATAGCGGGACAACCTACGAGCAGTACTTC.

The genes are TRBV30 and TRBJ2-1, with D tentatively TRBD1 (7 bases). CDR1 is GTSNPN and CDR2 is SVGIG in the germline V gene (reference sequence). The CDR3 spans 13 residues. The germline V and J ends were trimmed by 2 bases and 10 bases, with 15 bases remaining between them. The CDR3: CAWSLTGGGEQFF. CDR3 coding DNA: TGTGCCTGGAGTCTCACCGGAGGGGGCGAGCAGTTCTTC.